The clone carrying this TCR beta chain has just a few counts. What it binds is not known. The CDR3 is 17 residues long. V shed 2 bases and J shed 2 bases, with 13 bases lying between them. CDR1 and CDR2 (germline): MNHEY, SVGAGI. From the reads, TCRdb called clonotypes with MiXCR, one entry per CDR3 protein. The sample contains 200,000 or so distinct CDR3 sequences, roughly a fifth of which appear only once. This record belongs to a study of T cell repertoires in cytomegalovirus infection. As for the study in general: TCR beta signatures that were public indicated CMV infection and matching HLA type.

The study's findings and limits: Carriage of CMV together with the relevant HLA was identifiable through cumulative public TCR beta family frequency.

The chain joins TRBV6-5 to TRBJ2-6; TRBD2 is a possible D gene (5 bases). Sequencing used PBMCs. The clonotype was recovered from a human donor in good health (CMV status not recorded). Some clones in this sample may be carry-over from other donors' samples. The CDR3 region is CASSYSPGMTGANVLTF. CDR3 nucleotides: TGTGCCAGCAGTTACAGTCCCGGGATGACTGGGGCCAACGTCCTGACTTTC.